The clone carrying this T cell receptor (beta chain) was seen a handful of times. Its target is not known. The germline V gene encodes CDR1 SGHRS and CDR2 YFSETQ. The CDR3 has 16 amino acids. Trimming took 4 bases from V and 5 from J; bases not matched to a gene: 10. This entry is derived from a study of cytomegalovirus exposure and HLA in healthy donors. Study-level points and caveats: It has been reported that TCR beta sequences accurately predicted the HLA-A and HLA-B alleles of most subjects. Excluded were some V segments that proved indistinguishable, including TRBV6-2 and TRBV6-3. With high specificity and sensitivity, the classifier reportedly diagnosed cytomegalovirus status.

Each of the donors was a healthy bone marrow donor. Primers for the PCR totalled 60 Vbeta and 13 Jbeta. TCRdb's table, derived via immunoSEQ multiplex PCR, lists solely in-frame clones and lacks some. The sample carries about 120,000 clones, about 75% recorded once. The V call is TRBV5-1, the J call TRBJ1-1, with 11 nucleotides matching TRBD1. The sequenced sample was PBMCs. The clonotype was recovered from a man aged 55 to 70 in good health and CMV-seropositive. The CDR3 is CASSGGQGEGGTEAFF. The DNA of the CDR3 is TGCGCCAGCAGCGGGGGACAGGGGGAGGGGGGTACTGAAGCTTTCTTT.